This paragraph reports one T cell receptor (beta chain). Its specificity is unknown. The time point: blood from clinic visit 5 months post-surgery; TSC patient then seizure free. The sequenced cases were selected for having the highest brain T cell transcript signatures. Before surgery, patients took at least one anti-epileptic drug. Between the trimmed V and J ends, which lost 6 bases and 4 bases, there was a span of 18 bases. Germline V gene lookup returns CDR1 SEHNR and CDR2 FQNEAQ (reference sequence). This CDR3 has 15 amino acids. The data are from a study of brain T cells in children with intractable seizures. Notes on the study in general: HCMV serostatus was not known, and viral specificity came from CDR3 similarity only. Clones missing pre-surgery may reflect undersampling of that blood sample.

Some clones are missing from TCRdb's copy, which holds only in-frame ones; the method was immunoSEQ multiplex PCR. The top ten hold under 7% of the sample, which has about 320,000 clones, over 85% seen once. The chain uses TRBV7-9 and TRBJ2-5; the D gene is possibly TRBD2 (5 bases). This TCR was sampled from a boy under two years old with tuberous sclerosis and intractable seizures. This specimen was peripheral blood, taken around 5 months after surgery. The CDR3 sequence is CASSTQQGRGETQYF. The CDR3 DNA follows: TGTGCCAGCAGTACACAACAAGGGAGAGGAGAGACCCAGTACTTC.